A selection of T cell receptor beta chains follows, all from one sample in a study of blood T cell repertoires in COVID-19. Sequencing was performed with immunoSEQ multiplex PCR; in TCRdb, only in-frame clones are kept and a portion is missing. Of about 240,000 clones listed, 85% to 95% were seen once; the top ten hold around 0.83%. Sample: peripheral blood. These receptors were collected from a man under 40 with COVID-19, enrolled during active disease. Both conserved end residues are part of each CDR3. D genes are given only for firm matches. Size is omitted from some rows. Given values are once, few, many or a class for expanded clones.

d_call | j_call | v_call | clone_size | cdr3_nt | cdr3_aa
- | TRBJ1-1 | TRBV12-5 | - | TGTGCTAGTGGTTTGGTACGGGGGGCAGGGAGCACTGAAGCTTTCTTT | CASGLVRGAGSTEAFF
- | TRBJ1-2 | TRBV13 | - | TGTGCCAGCAGCTTAGAGGGGCTACCCTATGGCTACACCTTC | CASSLEGLPYGYTF
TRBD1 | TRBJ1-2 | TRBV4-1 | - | TGCGCCAGCAGCCAACCATTAAACGACAGGGCAGATGGCTACACCTTC | CASSQPLNDRADGYTF
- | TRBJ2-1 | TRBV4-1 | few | TGCGCCAGCAGCCGATCTGTCGGGGGAATGGGTGAGCAGTTCTTC | CASSRSVGGMGEQFF
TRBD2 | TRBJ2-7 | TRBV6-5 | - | TGTGCCAGCAACCAGCGGGGAGCCTACGAGCAGTACTTC | CASNQRGAYEQYF
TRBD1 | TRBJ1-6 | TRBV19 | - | TGTGCCAGTAGTCACATCGACAGGGTTCGACGTTCACCCCTCCACTTT | CASSHIDRVRRSPLHF
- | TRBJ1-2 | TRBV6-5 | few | TGTGCCAGCAGTTTTGGTGGAGGGCCCTATGGCTACACCTTC | CASSFGGGPYGYTF
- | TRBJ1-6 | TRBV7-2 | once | TGTGCCAGCAGCTTCTTATCCAGGCTTGAACGACCCCTCCACTTT | CASSFLSRLERPLHF
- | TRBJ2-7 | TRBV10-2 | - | TGCGCCAGCATGGCCGAGGGCCGCATTACCTACGAGCAGTACTTC | CASMAEGRITYEQYF
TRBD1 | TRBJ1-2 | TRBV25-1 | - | TGTGCCAGCAGCGACAGGGGGCCCTCGGGATATGGCTACACCTTC | CASSDRGPSGYGYTF
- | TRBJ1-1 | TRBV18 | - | TGTGCCAGCTCACCACCGTCGCAGGGTGGCACTGAAGCTTTCTTT | CASSPPSQGGTEAFF
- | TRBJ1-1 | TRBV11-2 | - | TGTGCCAGCAGCGGACAACACTTGAACACTGAAGCTTTCTTT | CASSGQHLNTEAFF
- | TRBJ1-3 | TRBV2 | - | TGTGCCAGCAGTGAAGAAGCAGGGCAGCCTGGAAACACCATATATTTT | CASSEEAGQPGNTIYF
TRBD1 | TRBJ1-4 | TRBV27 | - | TGTGCCAGCAGTCTCTACAGGGGTACTGAAAAACTGTTTTTT | CASSLYRGTEKLFF
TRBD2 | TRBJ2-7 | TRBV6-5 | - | TGTGCCAGCAGTTCCCTAGGACTAGCGTTAGAGCAGTACTTC | CASSSLGLALEQYF
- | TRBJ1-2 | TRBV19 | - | TGTGCCAGTAGCCCTAACTCCTTACAGGGATCATATGGCTACACCTTC | CASSPNSLQGSYGYTF
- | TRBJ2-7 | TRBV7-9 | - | TGTGCCAGCAGCCCCCACGGGGAGAACCCCTACGAGCAGTACTTC | CASSPHGENPYEQYF
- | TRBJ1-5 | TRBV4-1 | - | TGCGCCAGCAGTCCACACGAGAAGGGGAGCAATCAGCCCCAGCATTTT | CASSPHEKGSNQPQHF
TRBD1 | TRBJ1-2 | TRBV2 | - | TGTGCCAGTGGAGGGACAGGGTTTTATGGCTACACCTTC | CASGGTGFYGYTF
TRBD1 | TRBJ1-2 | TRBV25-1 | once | TGTGCCAGCACTTCGGGACAGGGTTTTGGCTACACCTTC | CASTSGQGFGYTF
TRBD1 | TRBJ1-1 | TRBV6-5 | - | TGTGCCAGCAGGATACAGGGGACGAACACTGAAGCTTTCTTT | CASRIQGTNTEAFF
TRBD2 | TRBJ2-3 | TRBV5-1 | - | TGCGCCAGCAGCTTGGGCGGGGGGGCTCAAGATACGCAGTATTTT | CASSLGGGAQDTQYF
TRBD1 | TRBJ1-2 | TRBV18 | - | TGTGCCAGCTCACCTGGACAGGAAAACTATGGCTACACCTTC | CASSPGQENYGYTF
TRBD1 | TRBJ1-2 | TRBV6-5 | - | TGTGCCAGCAGTACATTACAGGGGGGATATGGCTACACCTTC | CASSTLQGGYGYTF
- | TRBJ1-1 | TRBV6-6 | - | TGTGCCAGCACCACAGGGAACACTGAAGCTTTCTTT | CASTTGNTEAFF
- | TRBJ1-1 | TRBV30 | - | TGTGCCTGGAGTACTCCTACTATCGTGTCTGAAGCTTTCTTT | CAWSTPTIVSEAFF
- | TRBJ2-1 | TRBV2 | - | TGTGCCAGCAGTGGGCCAAATGAGCAGTTCTTC | CASSGPNEQFF
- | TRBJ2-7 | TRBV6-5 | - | TGTGCCAGCAGTTACTCGATGGGCAGGAATTCCTACGAGCAGTACTTC | CASSYSMGRNSYEQYF
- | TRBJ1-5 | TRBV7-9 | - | TGTGCCAGCAGCTCCCGCGGGGGGGGGTTGGAAGACCAGCCCCAGCATTTT | CASSSRGGGLEDQPQHF
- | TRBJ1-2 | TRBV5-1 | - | TGCGCCAGCAGCCCAGGGCGGGAACAGGGCTACACCTTC | CASSPGREQGYTF
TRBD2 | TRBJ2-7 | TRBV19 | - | TGTGCCAGTAGTAGGGCTAGCGGGGGCCAGTACGAGCAGTACTTC | CASSRASGGQYEQYF
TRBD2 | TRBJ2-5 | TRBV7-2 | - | TGTGCCAGCAGCCGGACTAGCGGGAGGGAGACCCAGTACTTC | CASSRTSGRETQYF
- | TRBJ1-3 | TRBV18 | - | TGTGCCAGCTCACCGAGGGGGACGGACACCATATATTTT | CASSPRGTDTIYF
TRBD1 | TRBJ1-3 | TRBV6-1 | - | TGTGCCAGCAGTGACCAGACAGGGGTGGGAAACACCATATATTTT | CASSDQTGVGNTIYF
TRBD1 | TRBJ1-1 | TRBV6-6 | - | TGTGCCAGCAGTCTACAGGGGGCGCTGGGCACTGAAGCTTTCTTT | CASSLQGALGTEAFF
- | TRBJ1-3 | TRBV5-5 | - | TGTGCCAGCAGCTCACAGGGTACTGGAAACACCATATATTTT | CASSSQGTGNTIYF
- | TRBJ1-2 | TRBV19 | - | TGTGCCAGTAGTACCCGAGCTGCCGGGATAAAGAACACCTTC | CASSTRAAGIKNTF
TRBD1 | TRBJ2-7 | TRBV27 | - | TGTGCCAGCAGCAATCCAGACAGGGTTATGGATTTTTACTTC | CASSNPDRVMDFYF
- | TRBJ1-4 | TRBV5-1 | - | TGCGCCAGCAGACAGAACGGGGGTACTAATGAAAAACTGTTTTTT | CASRQNGGTNEKLFF
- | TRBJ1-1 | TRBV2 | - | TGTGCCAGCAGTGAGGTAGCCAGTGGGAGGGCCACTGAAGCTTTCTTT | CASSEVASGRATEAFF
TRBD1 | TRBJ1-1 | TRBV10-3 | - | TGTGCCATCAGACACGGGACAGGGAACACTGAAGCTTTCTTT | CAIRHGTGNTEAFF
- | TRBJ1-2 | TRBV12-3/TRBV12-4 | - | TGTGCCAGCAGCGCGTCTATAAACTATGGCTACACCTTC | CASSASINYGYTF